These 9 T cell receptor beta chains were sequenced from one sample in a study of blood T cell repertoires in COVID-19. Clones were sequenced by immunoSEQ multiplex PCR, and TCRdb holds only the in-frame ones, with some missing. The sample records about 170,000 clones, around nine tenths being singletons. The sample comprised PBMCs or T cells enriched from blood (not recorded which). The receptors derive from a woman aged 18-35 years who had recovered from COVID-19.

This clone appeared once. V is TRBV6-5 and J is TRBJ1-3, with a weak D call TRBD1 (6 bases). The CDR3 covers 15 residues. CDR1 and CDR2 from the germline V gene are MNHEY and SVGAGI. V gave up 9 bases and J gave up 2 bases, with 17 bases separating them. CDR3 nucleotide sequence: TGTGCCAGTTACACAGGGTGGGCCGCTGGAAACACCATATATTTT. It is translated as CASYTGWAAGNTIYF.

The V call is TRBV3-1 (or the pseudogene TRBV3-2), the J call TRBJ2-5; tentative D call: TRBD2 (5 bases). Germline V gene data show CDR1 as LGHDT and CDR2 as YNNKEL (reference sequence). This CDR3 is built from 14 residues. Deletions cut 7 bases from V and 1 base from J, with 13 bases between. The CDR3 sequence: CASTRRTSQETQYF. For the CDR3, the DNA is TGTGCCAGCACCCGACGAACTAGCCAAGAGACCCAGTACTTC.

The chain joins TRBV10-1 to TRBJ2-3, with 7 bases lining up with TRBD2. This CDR3 has 15 residues. Germline V lookup: CDR1 WNHNN, CDR2 SYGVQD (reference sequence). V dropped 5 bases and J dropped 6; count of bases not matched to a gene: 11. The CDR3 DNA reads TGCGCCAGCAGTAAGCAAAGCGGGGCCCTCGATACGCAGTATTTT. Translating it yields CASSKQSGALDTQYF.

V gene TRBV28 combines with J gene TRBJ1-2, with D possibly TRBD1 on 5 matching bases. V lost 2 bases and J lost 7, with 11 bases in between. The CDR3 runs to 13 residues. Germline V gene lookup returns CDR1 MDHEN and CDR2 SYDVKM. Written as DNA, the CDR3 is TGTGCCAGCAGTTTACAGACAGTCGGTGGCTACACCTTC. The encoded protein is CASSLQTVGGYTF.

This chain connects TRBV3-1 (or the pseudogene TRBV3-2) to TRBJ2-3; TRBD2 matches 9 bases. V shed 0 bases and J 6 bases; nucleotides not matched to a gene: 16. The CDR3 is 19 amino acids. Germline V gene sequence: CDR1 LGHDT, CDR2 YNNKEL (reference sequence). The CDR3 bases are TGTGCCAGCAGCCAAGAACTCGAGTCGGCGGGAGGGCCTATGGATACGCAGTATTTT. Translated: CASSQELESAGGPMDTQYF.

CDR3 amino acids: CASSQLVREREQFF. CDR3 nucleotides: TGCGCCAGCAGCCAACTAGTGAGAGAACGGGAGCAGTTCTTC. This chain connects TRBV4-1 to TRBJ2-1; D gene uncertain. Germline CDR1 reads MGHRA; CDR2 reads YSYEKL. V shed 2 bases and J shed 10 bases, with 15 bases lying between them. The CDR3 length is 14 residues.

This chain joins TRBV7-2 and TRBJ2-3, with 8 bases that match TRBD1. CDR1 SGHTA and CDR2 FQGNSA come from the germline V gene. J gave up 4 bases and V 5 bases, and 8 bases lay outside the gene matches. This CDR3 is built from 15 residues. The DNA for the CDR3 is TGTGCCAGCAGCGGAGGACAGGGTGGGGCAGATACGCAGTATTTT. Encoded protein: CASSGGQGGADTQYF.

CDR3 DNA: TGTGCCAGCAGTTTCCCCACAGGGACCCTATATGGCTACACCTTC. Its protein product is CASSFPTGTLYGYTF. This chain connects TRBV28 to TRBJ1-2, with D tentatively TRBD1 (6 bases). V shed 3 bases and J shed 5 bases, with 16 bases lying between them. Germline V lookup: CDR1 MDHEN, CDR2 SYDVKM. The CDR3 totals 15 residues.

A few counts support this clone. CDR3: CAWSPGGRYGYTF. CDR3 bases: TGTGCCTGGAGTCCCGGCGGAAGATATGGCTACACCTTC. The rearrangement uses TRBV30 and TRBJ1-2; D remains unclear. CDR3 length: 13 amino acids. Germline CDR1 GTSNPN, CDR2 SVGIG (reference sequence). Trimming removed 2 bases at V and 5 bases at J, with 12 bases between.